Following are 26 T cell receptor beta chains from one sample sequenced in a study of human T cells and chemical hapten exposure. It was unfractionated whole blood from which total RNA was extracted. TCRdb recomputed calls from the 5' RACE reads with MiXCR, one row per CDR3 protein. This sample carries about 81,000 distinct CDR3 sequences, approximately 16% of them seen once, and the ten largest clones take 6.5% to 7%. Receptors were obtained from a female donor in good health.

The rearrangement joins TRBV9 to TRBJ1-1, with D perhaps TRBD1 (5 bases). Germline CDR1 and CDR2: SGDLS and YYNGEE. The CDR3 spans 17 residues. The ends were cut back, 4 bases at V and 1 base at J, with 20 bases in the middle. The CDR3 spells CASSPYPGRMANTEAFF. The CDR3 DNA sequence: TGTGCCAGCAGCCCCTATCCGGGACGTATGGCGAACACTGAAGCTTTCTTT.

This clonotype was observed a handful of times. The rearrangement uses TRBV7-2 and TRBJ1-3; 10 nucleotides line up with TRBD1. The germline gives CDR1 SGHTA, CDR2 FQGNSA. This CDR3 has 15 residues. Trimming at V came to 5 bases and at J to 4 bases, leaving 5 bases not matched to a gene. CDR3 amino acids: CASSKTGGDGNTIYF. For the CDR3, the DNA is TGTGCCAGCAGCAAGACAGGGGGCGACGGAAACACCATATATTTT.

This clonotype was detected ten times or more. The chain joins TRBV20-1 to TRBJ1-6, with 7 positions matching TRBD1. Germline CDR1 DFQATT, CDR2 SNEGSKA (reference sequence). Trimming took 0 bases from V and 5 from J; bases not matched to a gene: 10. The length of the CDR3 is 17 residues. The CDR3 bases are TGCAGTGCTAGAGATCTATTTCTTGGGACAGATAATTCACCCCTCCACTTT. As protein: CSARDLFLGTDNSPLHF.

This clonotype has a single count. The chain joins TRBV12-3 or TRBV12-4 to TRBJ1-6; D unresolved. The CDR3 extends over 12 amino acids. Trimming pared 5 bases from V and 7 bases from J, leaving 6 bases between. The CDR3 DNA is TGTGCCAGCAGTGGTTGGAATTCACCCCTCCACTTT. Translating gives CASSGWNSPLHF.

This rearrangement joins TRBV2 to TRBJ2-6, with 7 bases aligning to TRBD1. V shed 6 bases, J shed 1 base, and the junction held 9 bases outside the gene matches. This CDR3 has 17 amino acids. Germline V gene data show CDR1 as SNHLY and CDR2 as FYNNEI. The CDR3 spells CASREDRTASGANVLTF. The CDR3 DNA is TGTGCCAGCAGGGAGGACAGGACCGCATCTGGGGCCAACGTCCTGACTTTC.

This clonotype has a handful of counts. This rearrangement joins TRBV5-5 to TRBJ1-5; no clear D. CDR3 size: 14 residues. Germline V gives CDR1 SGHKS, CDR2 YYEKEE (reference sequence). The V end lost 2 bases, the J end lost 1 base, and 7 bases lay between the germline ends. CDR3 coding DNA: TGTGCCAGCAGCTTCAGCCAGAGCAATCAGCCCCAGCATTTT. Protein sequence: CASSFSQSNQPQHF.

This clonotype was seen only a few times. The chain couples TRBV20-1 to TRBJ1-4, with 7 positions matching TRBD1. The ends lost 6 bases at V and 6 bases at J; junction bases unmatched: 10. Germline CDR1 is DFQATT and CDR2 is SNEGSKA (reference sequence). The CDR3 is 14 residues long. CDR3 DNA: TGCAGTGCAAACCACGGGACAGCCGATGAAAAACTGTTTTTT. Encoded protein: CSANHGTADEKLFF.

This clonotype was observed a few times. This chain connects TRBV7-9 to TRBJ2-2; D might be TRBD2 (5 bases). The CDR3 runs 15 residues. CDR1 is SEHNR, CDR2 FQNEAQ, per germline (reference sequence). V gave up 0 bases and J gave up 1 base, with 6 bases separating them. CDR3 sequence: CASSLAGVNTGELFF. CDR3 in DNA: TGTGCCAGCAGCTTAGCGGGAGTGAACACCGGGGAGCTGTTTTTT.

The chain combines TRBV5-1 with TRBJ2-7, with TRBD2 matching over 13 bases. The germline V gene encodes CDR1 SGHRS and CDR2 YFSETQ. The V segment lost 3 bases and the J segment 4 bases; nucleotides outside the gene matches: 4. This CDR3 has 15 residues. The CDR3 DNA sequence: TGCGCCAGCAGCTCCGGGACTAGCGGGGTATACGAGCAGTACTTC. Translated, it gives CASSSGTSGVYEQYF. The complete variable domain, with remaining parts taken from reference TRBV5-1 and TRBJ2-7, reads KAGVTQTPRYLIKTRGQQVTLSCSPISGHRSVSWYQQTPGQGLQFLFEYFSETQRNKGNFPGRFSGRQFSNSRSEMNVSTLELGDSALYLCASSSGTSGVYEQYFGPGTRLTVT.

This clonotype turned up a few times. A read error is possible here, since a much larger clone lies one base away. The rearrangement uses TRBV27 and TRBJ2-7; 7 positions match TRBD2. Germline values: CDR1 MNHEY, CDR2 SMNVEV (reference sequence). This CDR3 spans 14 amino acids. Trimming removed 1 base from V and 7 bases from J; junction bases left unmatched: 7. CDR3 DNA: TGTGCCAGCAGTTTATTTCAGTGGGGGGGGGAGCAGTACTTC. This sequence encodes CASSLFQWGGEQYF.

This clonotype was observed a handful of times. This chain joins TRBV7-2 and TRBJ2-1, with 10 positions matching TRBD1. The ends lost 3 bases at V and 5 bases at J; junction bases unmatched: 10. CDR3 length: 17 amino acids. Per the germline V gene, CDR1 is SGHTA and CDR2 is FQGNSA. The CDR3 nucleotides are TGTGCCAGCAGCTTCTCCCCCCGGGACAGGGGAAACAATGAGCAGTTCTTC. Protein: CASSFSPRDRGNNEQFF.

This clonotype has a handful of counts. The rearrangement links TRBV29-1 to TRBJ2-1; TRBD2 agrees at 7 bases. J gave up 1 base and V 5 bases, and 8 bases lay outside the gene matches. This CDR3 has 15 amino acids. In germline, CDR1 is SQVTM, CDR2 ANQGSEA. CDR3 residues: CSVSGGRGSYNEQFF. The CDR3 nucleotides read TGCAGCGTTTCGGGCGGGAGAGGATCCTACAATGAGCAGTTCTTC.

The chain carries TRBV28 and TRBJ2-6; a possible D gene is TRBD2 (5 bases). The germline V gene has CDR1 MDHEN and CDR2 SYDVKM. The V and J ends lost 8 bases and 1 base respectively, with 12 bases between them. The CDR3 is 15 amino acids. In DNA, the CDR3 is TGTGCCAGCGGTAACCGGAGGTCTGGGGCCAACGTCCTGACTTTC. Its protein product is CASGNRRSGANVLTF.

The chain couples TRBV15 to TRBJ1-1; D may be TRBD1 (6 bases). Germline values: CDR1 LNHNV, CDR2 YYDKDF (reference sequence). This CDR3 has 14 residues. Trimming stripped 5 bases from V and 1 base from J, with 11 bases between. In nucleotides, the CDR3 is TGTGCCACCAGCGCGCAGGGGTCGAACACTGAAGCTTTCTTT. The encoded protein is CATSAQGSNTEAFF.

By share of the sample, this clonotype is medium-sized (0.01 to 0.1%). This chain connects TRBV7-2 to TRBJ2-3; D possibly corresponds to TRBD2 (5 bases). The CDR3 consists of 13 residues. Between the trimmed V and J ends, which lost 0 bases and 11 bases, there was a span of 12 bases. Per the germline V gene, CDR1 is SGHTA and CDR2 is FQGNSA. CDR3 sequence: CASSLARTPGQYF. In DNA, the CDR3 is TGTGCCAGCAGCTTAGCCCGGACTCCTGGGCAGTATTTT.

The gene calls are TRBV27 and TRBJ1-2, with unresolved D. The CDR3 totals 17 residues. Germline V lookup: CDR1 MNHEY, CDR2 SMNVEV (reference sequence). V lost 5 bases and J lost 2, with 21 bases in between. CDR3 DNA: TGTGCCAGCAGTCGGGCCCCACAGTGGGGTTCAAACTATGGCTACACCTTC. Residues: CASSRAPQWGSNYGYTF.

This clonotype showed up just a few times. CDR3 coding DNA: TGTGCCAGCAGTTTATTGGCAGAGAACACCGGGGAGCTGTTTTTT. Protein product: CASSLLAENTGELFF. V usage is TRBV12-3 or TRBV12-4 and J usage is TRBJ2-2; D unresolved. The CDR3 runs to 15 residues. The ends were cut back, 2 bases at V and 1 base at J, with 8 bases in the middle.

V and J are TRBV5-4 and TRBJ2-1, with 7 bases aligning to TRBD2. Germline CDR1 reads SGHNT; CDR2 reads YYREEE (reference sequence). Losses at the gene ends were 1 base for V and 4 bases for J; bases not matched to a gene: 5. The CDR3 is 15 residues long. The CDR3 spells CASSLRRTSYNEQFF. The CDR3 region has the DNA TGTGCCAGCAGCTTGCGAAGGACTAGTTACAATGAGCAGTTCTTC.

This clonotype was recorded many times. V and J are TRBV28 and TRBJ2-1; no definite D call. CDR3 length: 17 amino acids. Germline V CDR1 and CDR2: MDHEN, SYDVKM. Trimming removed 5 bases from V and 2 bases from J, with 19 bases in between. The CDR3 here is CASSTLAPPDPYNEQFF. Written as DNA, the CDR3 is TGTGCCAGCAGTACCCTCGCCCCGCCGGACCCCTACAATGAGCAGTTCTTC.

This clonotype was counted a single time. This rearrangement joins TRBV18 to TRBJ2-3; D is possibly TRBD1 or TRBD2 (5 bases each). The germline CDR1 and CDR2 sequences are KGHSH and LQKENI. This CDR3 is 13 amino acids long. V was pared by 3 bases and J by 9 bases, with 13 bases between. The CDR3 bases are TGTGCCAGCTCACCCCTCCCCGAGGGGACGCAGTATTTT. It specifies CASSPLPEGTQYF.

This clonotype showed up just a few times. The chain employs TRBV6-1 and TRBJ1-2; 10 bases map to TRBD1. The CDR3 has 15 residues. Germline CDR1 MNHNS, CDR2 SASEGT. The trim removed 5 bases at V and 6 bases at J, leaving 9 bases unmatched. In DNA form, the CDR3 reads TGTGCCAGCAGTCTACGACGGGGACAGGGGAATGGCTACACCTTC. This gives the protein CASSLRRGQGNGYTF.

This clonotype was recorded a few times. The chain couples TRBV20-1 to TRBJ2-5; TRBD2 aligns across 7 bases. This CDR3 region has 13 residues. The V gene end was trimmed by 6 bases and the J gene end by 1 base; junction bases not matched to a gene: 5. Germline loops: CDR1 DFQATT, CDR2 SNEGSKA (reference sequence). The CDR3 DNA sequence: TGCAGTGCCACGCTAGCGGTCCAAGAGACCCAGTACTTC. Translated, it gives CSATLAVQETQYF.

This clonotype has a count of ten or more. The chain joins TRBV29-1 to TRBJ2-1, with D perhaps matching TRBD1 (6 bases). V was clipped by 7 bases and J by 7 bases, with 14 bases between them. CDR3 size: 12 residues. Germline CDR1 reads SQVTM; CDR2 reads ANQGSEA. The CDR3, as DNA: TGCAGCGCGGGACACTCCGCTAATGAGCAGTTCTTC. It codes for CSAGHSANEQFF.

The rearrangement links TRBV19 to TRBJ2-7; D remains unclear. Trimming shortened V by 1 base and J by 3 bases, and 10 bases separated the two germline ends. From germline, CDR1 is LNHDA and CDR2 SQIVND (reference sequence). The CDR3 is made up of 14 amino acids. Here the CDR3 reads CASSIGQDHYEQYF. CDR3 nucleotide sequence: TGTGCCAGTAGTATAGGCCAGGACCACTACGAGCAGTACTTC.

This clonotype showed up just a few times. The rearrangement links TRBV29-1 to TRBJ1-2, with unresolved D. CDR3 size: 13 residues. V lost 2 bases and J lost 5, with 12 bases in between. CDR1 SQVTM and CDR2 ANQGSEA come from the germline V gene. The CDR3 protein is CSVELREGYGYTF. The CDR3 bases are TGCAGCGTTGAACTCCGGGAAGGGTATGGCTACACCTTC.

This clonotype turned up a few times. The CDR3 nucleotides are TGTGCCAGCAGCTTAGGGGGGAGGCCGAATGAAAAACTGTTTTTT. It yields the protein CASSLGGRPNEKLFF. V gene TRBV7-9 combines with J gene TRBJ1-4; weak D call: TRBD1 (5 bases). Trimming pared 1 base from V and 5 bases from J, leaving 11 bases between. CDR1 is SEHNR, CDR2 FQNEAQ, per germline (reference sequence). The length of the CDR3 is 15 residues. The whole variable domain, filled in from reference TRBV7-9 and TRBJ1-4, reads DTGVSQNPRHKITKRGQNVTFRCDPISEHNRLYWYRQTLGQGPEFLTYFQNEAQLEKSRLLSDRFSAERPKGSFSTLEIQRTEQGDSAMYLCASSLGGRPNEKLFFGSGTQLSVL.